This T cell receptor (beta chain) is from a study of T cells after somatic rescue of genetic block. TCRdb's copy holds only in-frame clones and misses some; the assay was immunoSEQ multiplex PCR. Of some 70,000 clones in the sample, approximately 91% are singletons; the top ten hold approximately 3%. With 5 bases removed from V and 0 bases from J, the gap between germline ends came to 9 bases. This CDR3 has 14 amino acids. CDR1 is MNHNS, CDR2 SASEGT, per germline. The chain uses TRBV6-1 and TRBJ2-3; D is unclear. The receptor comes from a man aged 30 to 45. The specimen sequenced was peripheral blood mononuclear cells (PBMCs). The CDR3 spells CASSLSTSTDTQYF. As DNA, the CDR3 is TGTGCCAGCAGTTTGTCGACTAGCACAGATACGCAGTATTTT.